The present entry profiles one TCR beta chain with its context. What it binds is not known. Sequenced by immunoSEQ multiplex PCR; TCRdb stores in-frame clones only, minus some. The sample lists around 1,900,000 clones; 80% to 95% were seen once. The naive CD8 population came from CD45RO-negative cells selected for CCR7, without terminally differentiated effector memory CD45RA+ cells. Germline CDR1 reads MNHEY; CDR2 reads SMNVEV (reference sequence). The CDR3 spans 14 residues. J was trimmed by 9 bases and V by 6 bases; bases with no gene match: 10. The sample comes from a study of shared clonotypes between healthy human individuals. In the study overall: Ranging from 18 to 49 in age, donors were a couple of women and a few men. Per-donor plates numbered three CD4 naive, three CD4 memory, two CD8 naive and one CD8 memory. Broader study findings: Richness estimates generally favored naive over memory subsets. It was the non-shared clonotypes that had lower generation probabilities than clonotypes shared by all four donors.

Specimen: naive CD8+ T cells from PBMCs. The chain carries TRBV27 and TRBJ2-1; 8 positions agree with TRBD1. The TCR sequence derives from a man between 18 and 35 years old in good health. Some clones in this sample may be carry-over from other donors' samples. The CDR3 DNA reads TGTGCCAGCAGCCTGCGGACAGGGTTCAGTGAGCAGTTCTTC. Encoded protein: CASSLRTGFSEQFF.